Listed below are T cell receptor beta chains from one sample, sequenced in a study of blood T cell repertoires in COVID-19. Using immunoSEQ multiplex PCR, the repertoire was profiled, and TCRdb retains in-frame clones only, with some absent. Here the sample spans about 280,000 clones, over 75% being singletons. Material: peripheral blood. The receptor source for this set is a man aged 45-65 years with active or convalescent COVID-19. Each CDR3 is given with its conserved first and last residue. Each record gives: CDR3 length, V gene, D gene, J gene, clone size, CDR3 protein, CDR3 DNA. D genes are given only for firm matches. The listing skips clone size in some rows; elsewhere it reads once, few, many or a size class.

11,TRBV16,TRBD1,TRBJ1-2,-,CASSQSTGATF,TGTGCCAGCAGCCAATCGACAGGGGCCACCTTC
15,TRBV27,-,TRBJ1-2,-,CASSLSEGGGYGYTF,TGTGCCAGCAGTTTATCCGAGGGAGGGGGCTATGGCTACACCTTC
15,TRBV11-2,TRBD1,TRBJ2-5,-,CASSFLAGGGETQYF,TGTGCCAGCAGCTTTCTAGCAGGGGGTGGAGAGACCCAGTACTTC
14,TRBV4-2,-,TRBJ1-1,-,CASSQEGWNTEAFF,TGTGCCAGCAGCCAAGAGGGCTGGAACACTGAAGCTTTCTTT
19,TRBV4-1,TRBD1,TRBJ1-4,-,CASSQGTGRGSATNEKLFF,TGCGCCAGCAGCCAAGGGACAGGGAGGGGAAGCGCAACTAATGAAAAACTGTTTTTT
14,TRBV7-9,TRBD1,TRBJ2-3,once,CASSLGQGEDTQYF,TGTGCCAGCAGCTTGGGGCAGGGGGAAGATACGCAGTATTTT
15,TRBV18,-,TRBJ2-3,-,CASRMSTVDTDTQYF,TGTGCCAGCCGCATGAGTACAGTAGACACAGATACGCAGTATTTT
13,TRBV7-9,-,TRBJ2-7,-,CASSFPPPGEQYF,TGTGCCAGCAGCTTCCCCCCTCCGGGCGAGCAGTACTTC
11,TRBV12-5,-,TRBJ2-1,once,CASGLVETMFF,TGTGCTAGTGGTTTGGTAGAGACAATGTTCTTC
14,TRBV11-3,TRBD1,TRBJ2-7,-,CASSPRQGANEQYF,TGTGCCAGCAGCCCAAGACAGGGGGCGAACGAGCAGTACTTC
13,TRBV27,TRBD1,TRBJ1-5,once,CASSTGSNQPQHF,TGTGCCAGCTCGACAGGGAGCAATCAGCCCCAGCATTTT
14,TRBV2,-,TRBJ2-3,-,CASSGQSSTDTQYF,TGTGCCAGCAGTGGACAGTCTAGCACAGATACGCAGTATTTT
14,TRBV2,TRBD2,TRBJ2-5,-,CANSETSGQETQYF,TGTGCGAACAGTGAAACTAGCGGTCAAGAGACCCAGTACTTC
15,TRBV7-6,-,TRBJ2-5,-,CASSLGASTQETQYF,TGTGCCAGCAGCTTAGGTGCGTCAACTCAAGAGACCCAGTACTTC
15,TRBV19,TRBD1,TRBJ1-3,-,CASNERGQSGNTIYF,TGTGCCAGTAATGAGAGGGGGCAATCTGGAAACACCATATATTTT
13,TRBV12-3/TRBV12-4,TRBD2,TRBJ2-1,-,CASSSGGDHEQFF,TGTGCCAGCAGTTCCGGGGGGGACCATGAGCAGTTCTTC
16,TRBV19,-,TRBJ1-1,-,CASSIELGGHYTEAFF,TGTGCCAGTAGTATAGAATTGGGGGGGCACTACACTGAAGCTTTCTTT